Presented here are 25 T cell receptor beta chains from one specimen sequenced in a study of blood T cell repertoires in COVID-19. Assay: immunoSEQ multiplex PCR; the TCRdb copy retains only in-frame clones and omits some. The sample gives some 120,000 clones, about three quarters of which show up once; roughly 2.2% is in the top ten. Sequenced material: peripheral blood. The origin of the receptors is a woman aged 70-85 years with acute or convalescent COVID-19.

The chain recombines TRBV7-2 with TRBJ2-3; D is unresolved. V lost 3 bases and J lost 0, with 13 bases in between. The CDR3 extends over 16 amino acids. Germline V lookup: CDR1 SGHTA, CDR2 FQGNSA. CDR3 nucleotide sequence: TGTGCCAGCAGCTTCAGAGCCCCGACTAGCACAGATACGCAGTATTTT. It specifies CASSFRAPTSTDTQYF.

The chain recombines TRBV5-6 with TRBJ1-2; TRBD1 might be the D (5 bases). Trimming left V 4 bases short and J 8 bases short, with 15 bases between. This CDR3 comprises 13 residues. The germline V gene encodes CDR1 SGHDT and CDR2 YYEEEE. CDR3 DNA: TGTGCCAGCAGCCCCAGGGCAGTTATGGGCTACACCTTC. Protein sequence: CASSPRAVMGYTF.

The rearrangement joins TRBV5-1 to TRBJ2-3; TRBD2 matches at 11 bases. The CDR3 is made up of 15 amino acids. CDR1 is SGHRS and CDR2 is YFSETQ in the germline V gene. J was trimmed by 1 base and V by 2 bases; bases with no gene match: 0. CDR3 sequence reads: CASSLLAGGTDTQYF. For the CDR3, the DNA is TGCGCCAGCAGCTTACTAGCGGGGGGCACAGATACGCAGTATTTT.

This clone was detected a few times. The chain carries TRBV7-2 and TRBJ1-2, with D maybe TRBD1 (5 bases). Germline V gene data show CDR1 as SGHTA and CDR2 as FQGNSA. Between the trimmed V and J ends, which lost 6 bases and 4 bases, there was a span of 15 bases. The CDR3 spans 14 residues. The CDR3 bases are TGTGCCAGCAGTCGGGACTTGAAGGGCTATGGCTACACCTTC. This gives the protein CASSRDLKGYGYTF. The variable domain in full, with the rest retrieved from reference TRBV7-2 and TRBJ1-2, is GAGVSQSPSNKVTEKGKDVELRCDPISGHTALYWYRQSLGQGLEFLIYFQGNSAPDKSGLPSDRFSAERTGGSVSTLTIQRTQQEDSAVYLCASSRDLKGYGYTFGSGTRLTVV.

The chain has TRBV25-1 and TRBJ2-7, with a possible D match to TRBD1 (5 bases). This CDR3 region has 14 residues. The germline V gene has CDR1 MGHDK and CDR2 SYGVNS. Trimming removed 2 bases at V and 7 bases at J, with 15 bases between. Here the CDR3 reads CASSEAGQLQEQYF. DNA for the CDR3: TGTGCCAGCAGTGAAGCCGGACAACTTCAGGAGCAGTACTTC.

The CDR3 sequence: CASSSNGRGGGELFF. The CDR3, as DNA: TGTGCCAGCAGTTCTAACGGGAGGGGCGGCGGGGAGCTGTTTTTT. The V call is TRBV27, the J call TRBJ2-2; 8 nucleotides align to TRBD2. Germline lookup yields CDR1 MNHEY and CDR2 SMNVEV (reference sequence). V shed 4 bases and J 7 bases; nucleotides not matched to a gene: 8. This CDR3 region has 15 residues.

This clone was seen more than once but under ten times. The J gene is TRBJ2-5, the V gene TRBV28, with TRBD2 identical over 7 bases. Per the germline V gene, CDR1 is MDHEN and CDR2 is SYDVKM. There are 15 residues in the CDR3. V shed 6 bases, J shed 5 bases, and the junction held 12 bases outside the gene matches. CDR3 in DNA: TGTGCCAGCAGCCACTCGGGGGGACGCGGGGAGACCCAGTACTTC. Encoded protein: CASSHSGGRGETQYF.

This chain connects TRBV4-1 to TRBJ2-5, with 7 bases matching TRBD2. Germline V CDR1 and CDR2: MGHRA, YSYEKL. V lost 1 base to trimming and J lost 5 bases; unmatched junction nucleotides: 10. The CDR3 is 16 amino acids. The CDR3 loop reads CASSQGQLGLVETQYF. For the CDR3, the DNA is TGCGCCAGCAGCCAAGGACAGCTTGGACTAGTTGAGACCCAGTACTTC.

The rearrangement links TRBV29-1 to TRBJ2-1; D may be TRBD1 (6 bases). Looked up from germline, CDR1 is SQVTM and CDR2 is ANQGSEA. V was pared by 0 bases and J by 2 bases, with 23 bases between. This CDR3 region has 19 residues. The CDR3 DNA is TGCAGCGTTGAAGATTCGTTTTCAGGGACACGGACGGCCTACAATGAGCAGTTCTTC. Translation: CSVEDSFSGTRTAYNEQFF.

The V and J genes are TRBV7-9 and TRBJ1-2, with a possible D match to TRBD1 (5 bases). This CDR3 has 15 residues. Germline values: CDR1 SEHNR, CDR2 FQNEAQ (reference sequence). The V end lost 5 bases, the J end lost 6 bases, and 19 bases lay between the germline ends. CDR3 nucleotide sequence: TGTGCCAGCAGCCCGGCGCTGGCGGGGGATGATGGCTACACCTTC. Translated: CASSPALAGDDGYTF.

This clone was seen just once. A much larger clone differs from this one at a single base, so this may be a read error. The rearrangement links TRBV2 to TRBJ2-1; a weak D match, TRBD1 (5 bases). The CDR3 is 12 amino acids. The V end was cut by 11 bases, the J end by 2 bases, with 10 bases between. Germline CDR1 reads SNHLY; CDR2 reads FYNNEI. The DNA of the CDR3 is TGTGCCGGCACAGGTGCCTACAATGAGCAGTTCTTC. Protein sequence: CAGTGAYNEQFF.

The genes are TRBV5-1 and TRBJ2-1; D is unresolved. Trimming cost V 3 bases and J 5 bases, with 12 bases left between them. Germline V gene lookup returns CDR1 SGHRS and CDR2 YFSETQ. This CDR3 is built from 14 residues. The CDR3 reads CASSSTLRHNEQFF. In DNA, the CDR3 is TGCGCCAGCAGCTCGACCCTCAGGCACAATGAGCAGTTCTTC. Combining the CDR3 with reference TRBV5-1 and TRBJ2-1 gives the whole variable domain KAGVTQTPRYLIKTRGQQVTLSCSPISGHRSVSWYQQTPGQGLQFLFEYFSETQRNKGNFPGRFSGRQFSNSRSEMNVSTLELGDSALYLCASSSTLRHNEQFFGPGTRLTVL.

This clone was seen only once. The chain has TRBV6-1 and TRBJ1-5; D may be TRBD1 (5 bases). The V gene lost 7 bases and the J gene lost 4 bases, with 14 bases spanning the gap. Germline CDR1 reads MNHNS; CDR2 reads SASEGT. The CDR3 sequence is 14 residues long. The CDR3 DNA follows: TGTGCCAGCAATCTAGGGGAGGGGAATCAGCCCCAGCATTTT. Translation gives CASNLGEGNQPQHF.

This chain links TRBV19 with TRBJ2-7; a possible D gene is TRBD2 (5 bases). The CDR3 length is 15 residues. CDR1 and CDR2 from the germline V gene are LNHDA and SQIVND (reference sequence). Trimming pared 5 bases from V and 5 bases from J, leaving 19 bases between. DNA for the CDR3: TGTGCCAGTAGTGGCGGACGCACCTCCGGGAACGAGCAGTACTTC. Its translation: CASSGGRTSGNEQYF.

The V and J genes are TRBV4-1 and TRBJ2-7, with D possibly matching TRBD1 (6 bases). Trimming removed 2 bases at V and 0 bases at J, with 17 bases between. Germline V gene data show CDR1 as MGHRA and CDR2 as YSYEKL. CDR3 length: 17 amino acids. The CDR3 DNA is TGCGCCAGCAGCCAATCTCTTGACAGGTTTAGCTCCTACGAGCAGTACTTC. Protein sequence: CASSQSLDRFSSYEQYF.

J is TRBJ2-2 and V is TRBV19; 10 positions match TRBD2. V lost 5 bases, J lost 7 bases, and 10 bases stayed unmatched. The germline V gene has CDR1 LNHDA and CDR2 SQIVND (reference sequence). The CDR3 contains 16 residues. The CDR3, as DNA: TGTGCCAGTAGTGGGGCTAGCGGGAGTATTATCGGGGAGCTGTTTTTT. Amino acids: CASSGASGSIIGELFF.

This clone has more than one count but fewer than ten. The chain has TRBV28 and TRBJ2-7; D call uncertain. The length of the CDR3 is 16 residues. Germline lookup yields CDR1 MDHEN and CDR2 SYDVKM. Trimming took off 4 bases at V and 1 base at J, with 17 bases between the two ends. CDR3 sequence (DNA): TGTGCCAGCAGTTCCTCCGGGTCCCCCCTATCCTACGAGCAGTACTTC. Translated, it gives CASSSSGSPLSYEQYF.

CDR3: CSAESRNTEAFF. The CDR3 region has the DNA TGCAGTGCCGAAAGCCGGAACACTGAAGCTTTCTTT. The chain employs TRBV29-1 and TRBJ1-1; the D is unclear. The V gene's germline CDR1 is SQVTM and CDR2 ANQGSEA. This CDR3 has 12 residues.

The J gene is TRBJ2-7, the V gene TRBV9; TRBD2 matches 9 bases. This CDR3 contains 15 residues. Germline CDR1 reads SGDLS; CDR2 reads YYNGEE. The trim removed 0 bases at V and 5 bases at J, leaving 6 bases unmatched. This chain's CDR3 is CASSVAPSGIHEQYF. For the CDR3, the DNA is TGTGCCAGCAGCGTAGCACCTAGCGGGATTCACGAGCAGTACTTC.

Only a few counts were recorded for this clone. The chain joins TRBV11-2 to TRBJ1-3; D ambiguous. The V and J ends lost 8 bases and 1 base respectively, with 15 bases between them. The CDR3 spans 15 residues. Germline CDR1 reads SGHAT; CDR2 reads FQNNGV. The CDR3 is CASGRLSGSGNTIYF. CDR3 in DNA: TGTGCCAGCGGCCGTCTGAGCGGGTCTGGAAACACCATATATTTT.

The table lists this clone with a few counts. The genes are TRBV7-2 and TRBJ2-3, with 8 nucleotides matching TRBD2. The V segment lost 3 bases and the J segment 0 bases; nucleotides outside the gene matches: 5. There are 16 residues in the CDR3. The germline V gene encodes CDR1 SGHTA and CDR2 FQGNSA. The CDR3 reads CASSFLAGTSTDTQYF. As DNA, the CDR3 is TGTGCCAGCAGCTTTCTAGCGGGTACTAGCACAGATACGCAGTATTTT.

V usage is TRBV10-3 and J usage is TRBJ2-5, with 11 bases fitting TRBD2. Germline V lookup: CDR1 ENHRY, CDR2 SYGVKD. This CDR3 has 17 amino acids. V shed 4 bases, J shed 4 bases, and the junction held 11 bases outside the gene matches. CDR3 bases: TGTGCCATCAGTGGCGGTCTAGCGGGAGGAATTCGAGAGACCCAGTACTTC. Amino acid sequence: CAISGGLAGGIRETQYF.

In its sample, this clone was seen once. The rearrangement uses TRBV9 and TRBJ2-5, with 7 bases fitting TRBD1. The CDR3 is made up of 12 amino acids. From germline, CDR1 is SGDLS and CDR2 YYNGEE. V was clipped by 0 bases and J by 11 bases; unmatched bases: 4. Written as DNA, the CDR3 is TGTGCCAGCAGCGTAGACAGGGGTCGGCAGTACTTC. The encoded protein is CASSVDRGRQYF. Variable domain in full (rest from reference TRBV9 and TRBJ2-5): DSGVTQTPKHLITATGQRVTLRCSPRSGDLSVYWYQQSLDQGLQFLIQYYNGEERAKGNILERFSAQQFPDLHSELNLSSLELGDSALYFCASSVDRGRQYFGPGTRLLVL.

This clone has at least ten counts. CDR3 loop: CASSVGTGGNEKLFF. CDR3 DNA sequence: TGCGCCAGCAGCGTAGGGACAGGTGGGAATGAAAAACTGTTTTTT. The chain carries TRBV5-1 and TRBJ1-4, with 8 bases that match TRBD1. Germline values: CDR1 SGHRS, CDR2 YFSETQ. CDR3 length equals 15 residues. The V segment lost 4 bases and the J segment 5 bases; nucleotides outside the gene matches: 7.

The chain has TRBV19 and TRBJ2-7; 10 bases are shared with TRBD2. This CDR3 has 15 amino acids. The V gene's germline CDR1 is LNHDA and CDR2 SQIVND (reference sequence). The J segment lost 2 bases and the V segment lost 5 bases, leaving 6 bases of the junction unmatched. CDR3 region: CASSVWTSGPYEQYF. CDR3 DNA: TGTGCCAGTAGTGTTTGGACTAGCGGTCCCTACGAGCAGTACTTC.